This T cell receptor beta chain was observed in a study of blood T cells in healthy people across ages. Collection of around 10 milliliters of peripheral blood was performed for each donor. The CDR3 extends over 15 amino acids. Looked up from germline, CDR1 is MNHNY and CDR2 is SVGAGI (reference sequence). Combining a sample-barcoded 5' primer with a J-beta primer mix, a second PCR ran for 7 to 11 cycles. TCRdb used MiXCR to reprocess the 5' RACE reads, holding one entry per CDR3 protein. There are about 1.6 million distinct CDR3 sequences in the sample; 30% to 35% occur only once, and 10% to 12% lies in the top ten. Overall study findings and caveats: Estimates drawn from one million T cells were deemed to understate diversity. While age rose, TCR beta diversity per million T cells dropped in a roughly linear way.

In the case of this clonotype: Its antigen remains unknown. The junction and the germline gene differ at one end; a read error may be behind it.

This sequence joins TRBV6-6 and TRBJ2-5; 11 nucleotides match TRBD2. Sequencing was carried out using blood. The clonotype originates from a woman in her thirties in good health. This CDR3 reads CASSAPTSGIEAQYF. The CDR3 bases are TGTGCCAGCAGTGCGCCGACTAGCGGGATAGAGGCCCAGTACTTC.